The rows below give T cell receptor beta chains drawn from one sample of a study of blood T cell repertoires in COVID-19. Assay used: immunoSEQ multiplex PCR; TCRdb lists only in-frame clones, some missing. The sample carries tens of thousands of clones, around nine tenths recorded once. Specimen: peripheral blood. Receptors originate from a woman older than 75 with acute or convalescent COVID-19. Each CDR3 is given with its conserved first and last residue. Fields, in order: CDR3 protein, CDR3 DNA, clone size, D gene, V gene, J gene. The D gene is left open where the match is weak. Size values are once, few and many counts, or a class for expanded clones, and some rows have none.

CDR3 protein: CASSRDSLSYEQYF; CDR3 DNA: TGCGCCAGCAGCCGGGACAGTCTTTCCTACGAGCAGTACTTC; clone size: .; D gene: TRBD1; V gene: TRBV4-1; J gene: TRBJ2-7
CDR3 protein: CASSQGAYEAFF; CDR3 DNA: TGTGCCAGCAGTCAGGGGGCTTATGAAGCTTTCTTT; clone size: .; D gene: TRBD1; V gene: TRBV2; J gene: TRBJ1-1
CDR3 protein: CASSPLNTGELFF; CDR3 DNA: TGTGCCAGCTCACCCCTCAACACCGGGGAGCTGTTTTTT; clone size: .; D gene: .; V gene: TRBV18; J gene: TRBJ2-2
CDR3 protein: CASSGQGGNQPQHF; CDR3 DNA: TGTGCCAGTAGTGGACAGGGAGGGAATCAGCCCCAGCATTTT; clone size: .; D gene: TRBD1; V gene: TRBV19; J gene: TRBJ1-5
CDR3 protein: CASSPVGQGSEQYF; CDR3 DNA: TGTGCCAGCTCACCAGTGGGACAGGGATCCGAGCAGTACTTC; clone size: once; D gene: TRBD1; V gene: TRBV18; J gene: TRBJ2-7
CDR3 protein: CASNKDTDQPQHF; CDR3 DNA: TGTGCCAGCAATAAGGACACTGATCAGCCCCAGCATTTT; clone size: .; D gene: .; V gene: TRBV28; J gene: TRBJ1-5
CDR3 protein: CASSQVSGHGGSYNSPLHF; CDR3 DNA: TGTGCCAGCAGCCAAGTGTCCGGCCACGGCGGCTCCTATAATTCACCCCTCCACTTT; clone size: once; D gene: .; V gene: TRBV14; J gene: TRBJ1-6
CDR3 protein: CASQAGLNTEAFF; CDR3 DNA: TGTGCCAGCCAGGCAGGGTTAAACACTGAAGCTTTCTTT; clone size: .; D gene: .; V gene: TRBV11-2; J gene: TRBJ1-1
CDR3 protein: CASSQDGFSGRAGELFF; CDR3 DNA: TGCGCCAGCAGCCAGGACGGATTTAGCGGGAGGGCCGGGGAGCTGTTTTTT; clone size: .; D gene: TRBD2; V gene: TRBV4-3; J gene: TRBJ2-2
CDR3 protein: CASSERGRGRGTEAFF; CDR3 DNA: TGCGCCAGCAGTGAGCGGGGCAGGGGGCGAGGCACTGAAGCTTTCTTT; clone size: .; D gene: TRBD1; V gene: TRBV10-2; J gene: TRBJ1-1
CDR3 protein: CASSKPSSYEQYF; CDR3 DNA: TGTGCCAGCAGCAAACCTAGCTCCTACGAGCAGTACTTC; clone size: .; D gene: .; V gene: TRBV6-1; J gene: TRBJ2-7
CDR3 protein: CASSFSGTGRYEQYF; CDR3 DNA: TGTGCCAGCAGCTTCTCCGGGACAGGGCGCTACGAGCAGTACTTC; clone size: .; D gene: TRBD1; V gene: TRBV5-6; J gene: TRBJ2-7